Below, 23 T cell receptor beta chains from the same sample are listed, as sequenced in a study of breast tumors, draining lymph nodes, adjacent tissues. A single record per CDR3 protein comes from TCRdb applying MiXCR to the multiplex PCR reads. The data contain over 150,000 distinct CDR3 sequences, approximately 33% of them singletons. Axillary draining lymph nodes of breast cancer patients supplied the node samples. Source material: axillary lymph node tissue. Source of these receptors: a female donor with breast cancer. Some clones in this sample may be carry-over from other donors' samples.

In this sample, this clonotype turned up a few times. The germline gene is not matched at one end of the junction; a read error may be the cause. This chain links TRBV11-3 with TRBJ2-1, with D possibly matching TRBD2 (5 bases). The germline V gene has CDR1 SGHNT and CDR2 YENEEA. The CDR3 is 15 amino acids. The CDR3 sequence is CASSLGRGGYNERFF. The CDR3 bases are TGTGCCAGCAGCTTAGGACGCGGCGGGTACAATGAGCGGTTCTTC.

The chain joins TRBV25-1 to TRBJ2-1; D perhaps matches TRBD1 (6 bases). Germline CDR1 reads MGHDK; CDR2 reads SYGVNS. This CDR3 has 14 residues. The V and J ends lost 4 bases and 2 bases respectively, with 9 bases between them. CDR3: CASSGGQAYNEQFF. The CDR3 coding sequence is TGTGCCAGCAGTGGGGGGCAAGCCTACAATGAGCAGTTCTTC.

The chain has TRBV12-3 or TRBV12-4 and TRBJ2-5, with TRBD1 matching over 10 bases. The CDR3 loop spans 12 amino acids. Trimming removed 8 bases from V and 9 bases from J; junction bases left unmatched: 6. CDR3 in amino acids: CASYSGTGAQYF. The CDR3 region has the DNA TGTGCCAGCTATTCCGGGACAGGGGCCCAGTACTTC.

This clonotype was counted a few times. A single base separates this from a much larger clone, so it may be a read error. V is TRBV20-1 and J is TRBJ2-1; 9 bases map to TRBD2. Germline V gene data show CDR1 as DFQATT and CDR2 as SNEGSKA (reference sequence). J lost 0 bases, V lost 6 bases, and 12 bases had no gene match. The CDR3 length is 17 residues. The CDR3: CSALDGSGGTSYNEQFF. CDR3 DNA: TGCAGTGCCCTTGATGGTAGCGGGGGAACCTCCTACAATGAGCAGTTCTTC.

V gene TRBV2 combines with J gene TRBJ2-1; 12 bases fit TRBD2. CDR1 and CDR2 from the germline V gene are SNHLY and FYNNEI. V lost 8 bases to trimming and J lost 5 bases; unmatched junction nucleotides: 13. The CDR3 covers 17 residues. CDR3 protein: CASSPPLAGGVHNEQFF. The CDR3 coding sequence is TGTGCCAGCTCACCACCGCTAGCGGGAGGGGTCCACAATGAGCAGTTCTTC.

Ten or more counts support this clonotype. V and J are TRBV30 and TRBJ1-6; D is undetermined. The CDR3 has 13 amino acids. CDR1 and CDR2 (germline): GTSNPN, SVGIG (reference sequence). V gave up 2 bases and J gave up 6 bases, with 8 bases separating them. CDR3 nucleotide sequence: TGTGCCTGGAGTCTTATTAGTAATTCACCCCTCCACTTT. It specifies CAWSLISNSPLHF.

A few counts support this clonotype. Given a much more abundant clone one base away, this may be a read error. The rearrangement uses TRBV20-1 and TRBJ2-2; the D gene is possibly TRBD2 (5 bases). Trimming took off 2 bases at V and 4 bases at J, with 17 bases between the two ends. The germline V gene encodes CDR1 DFQATT and CDR2 SNEGSKA (reference sequence). This CDR3 has 16 amino acids. The chain's CDR3 is CSARPPSGQTTGELFF. CDR3 nucleotides: TGCAGTGCTAGACCGCCCAGCGGTCAGACCACCGGGGAGCTGTTTTTT.

This clonotype was picked up many times. The rearrangement joins TRBV20-1 to TRBJ1-5; 8 nucleotides align to TRBD1. This CDR3 has 13 residues. Losses at the gene ends were 4 bases for V and 6 bases for J; bases not matched to a gene: 5. Germline V gene lookup returns CDR1 DFQATT and CDR2 SNEGSKA (reference sequence). CDR3 nucleotide sequence: TGCAGTGCTATTACAGGGGGGGGTCAGCCCCAGCATTTT. Protein product: CSAITGGGQPQHF.

This clonotype was detected ten times or more. V and J are TRBV3-1 and TRBJ2-3; D is possibly TRBD2 (6 bases). Germline V gives CDR1 LGHDT, CDR2 YNNKEL (reference sequence). Trimming took 4 bases from V and 5 from J, leaving 7 bases between them. The CDR3 extends over 12 amino acids. In nucleotides, the CDR3 is TGTGCCAGCAGCCTCGGGGGAGATACGCAGTATTTT. Protein product: CASSLGGDTQYF.

In its sample, this clonotype was seen many times. This chain joins TRBV15 and TRBJ1-4; 8 bases are shared with TRBD1. This CDR3 contains 15 residues. Trimming cost V 2 bases and J 8 bases; bases outside gene matches: 7. The V gene's germline CDR1 is LNHNV and CDR2 YYDKDF (reference sequence). Here the CDR3 reads CATSRQGADGEKLFF. The DNA of the CDR3 is TGTGCCACCAGCAGACAGGGGGCTGACGGGGAAAAACTGTTTTTT.

This clonotype was recorded many times. V and J are TRBV5-1 and TRBJ1-4; D remains unclear. Trimming removed 0 bases at V and 6 bases at J, with 9 bases between. In germline, CDR1 is SGHRS, CDR2 YFSETQ. The CDR3 loop spans 14 amino acids. CDR3 nucleotides: TGCGCCAGCAGCTTGGGACATGGGGATGAAAAACTGTTTTTT. Amino acid sequence: CASSLGHGDEKLFF.

This clonotype was seen at least ten times. The chain employs TRBV12-3 or TRBV12-4 and TRBJ1-4; D is undetermined. V was shortened by 5 bases and J by 6 bases, with 4 bases between the two germline ends. The CDR3 covers 11 residues. DNA of the CDR3: TGTGCCAGCAGTGTATATGAAAAACTGTTTTTT. It yields the protein CASSVYEKLFF.

Remarks on this clonotype: Being one base from a much bigger clone, this may be a read error. This sequence joins TRBV5-6 and TRBJ1-4; D is undetermined. V dropped 6 bases and J dropped 7 bases, with 13 bases sitting between them. Germline-derived CDR1 and CDR2 are SGHDT and YYEEEE. The CDR3 extends over 13 amino acids. CDR3 sequence (DNA): TGTGCCAGCACGCGTCAGATTACTGAAAAACTGTTTTTT. Residues: CASTRQITEKLFF.

Details on this clonotype: The germline gene is not matched at one end of the junction; a read error may be the cause. The rearrangement uses TRBV5-1 and TRBJ2-5; D is undetermined. There are 14 residues in the CDR3. Germline V gene lookup returns CDR1 SGHRS and CDR2 YFSETQ. The CDR3 spells CASSPVSAQDTQYF. CDR3 nucleotides: TGCGCCAGCAGTCCGGTATCAGCGCAAGACACCCAGTACTTC.

This clonotype appeared a single time. Lacking the conserved final phenylalanine or tryptophan, this CDR3 likely reflects a read error. The chain joins TRBV7-2 to TRBJ1-1, with 7 bases matching TRBD1. V lost 5 bases, J lost 1 base, and 4 bases stayed unmatched. The germline V gene has CDR1 SGHTA and CDR2 FQGNSA. This CDR3 spans 14 amino acids. The DNA of the CDR3 is TGTGCCAGCAGCGCATACAGGGGGAACACTGAAGCTTTCCTT. Its translation: CASSAYRGNTEAFL.

At least ten counts were recorded for this clonotype. V and J are TRBV9 and TRBJ2-1, with unresolved D. Per germline, CDR1 SGDLS and CDR2 YYNGEE. The V end was cut by 0 bases, the J end by 11 bases, with 15 bases between. The CDR3 has 14 amino acids. The DNA for the CDR3 is TGTGCCAGCAGCGTAGGAGACTCCCCTGGTAAGCAGTTCTTC. Its translation: CASSVGDSPGKQFF.

This clonotype came up many times. This chain connects TRBV19 to TRBJ2-7, with 13 bases fitting TRBD2. The CDR3 totals 16 residues. V lost 5 bases to trimming and J lost 2 bases; unmatched junction nucleotides: 6. The germline V gene has CDR1 LNHDA and CDR2 SQIVND (reference sequence). CDR3 residues: CASSRRTSGSTYEQYF. DNA of the CDR3: TGTGCCAGTAGTCGCCGGACTAGCGGGAGCACCTACGAGCAGTACTTC.

This clonotype was seen only a few times. A clone one base away is much larger, so this may be a read error. The conserved phenylalanine or tryptophan is not found at the CDR3 terminus, so this likely reflects a read error. This chain uses TRBV12-3 or TRBV12-4 with TRBJ2-5; TRBD2 is a possible D gene (5 bases). The CDR3 is made up of 13 amino acids. V was trimmed by 3 bases and J by 7 bases, leaving 12 bases between them. CDR3 sequence (DNA): TGTGCCAGCAGTTTCGGGATGATTGGGACCCAGTACTCC. Protein: CASSFGMIGTQYS.

This clonotype was observed a few times. The chain combines TRBV3-1 with TRBJ2-1; 10 bases match TRBD2. Trimming cost V 3 bases and J 0 bases; bases outside gene matches: 2. Germline V gene sequence: CDR1 LGHDT, CDR2 YNNKEL (reference sequence). This CDR3 has 16 amino acids. The CDR3 protein is CASSHGLAVSYNEQFF. CDR3 bases: TGTGCCAGCAGCCACGGACTAGCGGTCTCCTACAATGAGCAGTTCTTC.

This clonotype showed up many times. The J gene is TRBJ1-5, the V gene TRBV5-5, with a possible D match to TRBD1 (5 bases). V shed 4 bases and J shed 1 base, with 9 bases lying between them. Looked up from germline, CDR1 is SGHKS and CDR2 is YYEKEE (reference sequence). The length of the CDR3 is 14 residues. The CDR3 DNA follows: TGTGCCAGCAGCCCGCAGGGAAGCAATCAGCCCCAGCATTTT. Translated, it gives CASSPQGSNQPQHF.

This clonotype was seen at least ten times. The rearrangement uses TRBV14 and TRBJ2-7; 10 bases are a match to TRBD2. With V trimmed by 1 base and J by 2 bases, 8 bases remained unmatched. The CDR3 length is 17 residues. CDR1 is SGHDN, CDR2 FVKESK, per germline. The CDR3 reads CASSQAKKLAGPYEQYF. The CDR3 nucleotides are TGTGCCAGCAGCCAAGCAAAAAAACTAGCGGGGCCCTACGAGCAGTACTTC.

The rearrangement joins TRBV9 to TRBJ1-5; D gene uncertain. Germline CDR1 reads SGDLS; CDR2 reads YYNGEE. V was trimmed by 0 bases and J by 0 bases, leaving 4 bases between them. The CDR3 runs 14 residues. The CDR3 is CASSVGTSNQPQHF. The CDR3, as DNA: TGTGCCAGCAGCGTAGGGACTAGCAATCAGCCCCAGCATTTT.

This clonotype has at least ten counts. This chain links TRBV6-6 with TRBJ2-3; D remains unclear. This CDR3 region has 13 residues. V dropped 5 bases and J dropped 6 bases, with 12 bases sitting between them. Germline lookup yields CDR1 MNHNY and CDR2 SVGAGI (reference sequence). CDR3 amino acids: CASSPSTQDTQYF. The CDR3, as DNA: TGTGCCAGCAGTCCTTCGACTCAGGATACGCAGTATTTT.